Listed here is a single T cell receptor (beta chain). Its target antigen remains unknown. No much larger clone is present one base from it, and per-base qualities are unavailable. For CDR1 and CDR2, the germline V gene (reference sequence) lists GTSNPN and SVGIG. The junction shows trimming of 4 bases on V and 8 bases on J, and the gene matches do not reach 9 bases of it. Spanning cysteine to phenylalanine, the CDR3 consists of 14 amino acids. Only CDR3 DNA remains: 42 bases, in frame from the first base. The cohort was made up of under 800 healthy bone marrow donors. At the time of sampling, every cohort member was nominally healthy, though immune exposures that went unrecorded were likely present. The donor was CMV seronegative and was included in the group of 352 seronegative cohort members. A peripheral blood sample was collected from each donor, and TCR beta sequencing was performed on peripheral blood mononuclear cells. The Qiagen DNeasy Blood Extraction Kit was used to extract genomic DNA from the blood cell samples.

These data come from a study of cytomegalovirus exposure and HLA in healthy donors (TCRdb year 2017). About the full investigation: An earlier analysis of some 500 of the donors reported more than 250 Gb of sequence data and 117 million unique TCR beta sequences from roughly 200 million T cells. An early release covering more than 500 HLA-typed donors comprised 250 to 350 gigabases of sequencing data and tens of millions of unique TCR sequences. Among the 398 genotyped donors, about 85% belonged to the genetic ancestry cluster associated with self-reported Caucasian donors. The study aimed to test whether cataloging public T cell receptors could reveal signatures of past pathogen exposure. The study used immunosequencing to profile the T cell repertoires of several hundred subjects and linked those repertoires to cytomegalovirus serostatus. Along with the 666-subject first cohort, a separate validation cohort of over a hundred different subjects was used. The study combined high-throughput TCR immunosequencing, statistical association of individual TCRs with disease status, and machine learning to predict cytomegalovirus infection status. A later analysis re-examined previously published TCR beta repertoires from about 670 donors and added high-resolution HLA genotyping to investigate patterns of TCR occurrence. Rather than drawing on any new phenotypic data, the later analysis identified candidate immune exposures from TCR beta sequences and the way those sequences occurred across donors. An earlier analysis of more than 450 of the donors used high-throughput TCR beta sequencing to judge whether each TCR beta V gene segment behaved as functional or pseudogenic. Donor age, sex, ethnicity and CMV serostatus were compiled together with the repertoire data. A later genetic analysis used genome-wide SNP genotypes for about three fifths of the roughly 700 donors, treating that subset as a discovery cohort. All discovery cohort repertoires had been generated using a single sequencing platform. Class I and class II HLA loci were covered by the typing at four-digit resolution. Typing coverage differed by locus: A, B, C, DRB1 and DQB1 were typed in about 620-630 donors, DQA1 in 522, DPA1 in roughly 590, and DPB1 in around 490. About five DR-DQ haplotypes were handled as single units for association and clustering, since linkage in the cohort was strong. Across 300 to 500 genotyped donors of the cohort, an average of about 240,000 unique TCR beta nucleotide sequences per donor were sequenced, and 15% to 20% of those sequences were non-productive. The study at large found these results: While some public TCRs were present in many individuals, most TCR sequences turned up only very rarely across donors. In the study, approximately 160 TCR beta chains were listed as associated with cytomegalovirus. A further reported finding was that TCR beta sequences accurately predicted the HLA-A and HLA-B alleles for most subjects in the first cohort. An association between a missense DCLRE1C variant and V-gene and J-gene trimming of TCR beta chains was found in a later genetic analysis and replicated in an independent cohort. Broadly in line with IMGT annotations, most TCR beta V segments showed up in productive rearrangements about 87% or about 30% of the time in an earlier analysis of a few hundred of the donors. According to a later genetic analysis, donors in an Asian-associated ancestry cluster had fewer N-insertions in productive TCRs than the approximately 670-donor mean. Some IMGT-functional V segments, including TRBV6-2 and TRBV6-3, could not be told apart with the 87-base-pair reads, so those segments were excluded. Because HLA typing was unavailable for some donors at each locus, only the typed subset was used in association tests. In a later analysis, HLA-associated TCR beta chains were found to be more clonally expanded and to have lower generation probabilities than equally common non-associated chains. A cluster of highly shared sequence variants was judged likely to represent a technical artifact of the sequencing pipeline. Specific HLA alleles were associated with about 17,000 TCR beta sequences at a false discovery rate of 0.05 in a later analysis. Several of the top co-occurrence clusters appeared to be linked to parvovirus B19, influenza, CMV and Epstein-Barr virus, according to a later analysis. Correlated functional status among segregating V segments might reflect linkage disequilibrium, but an unknown experimental factor could not be ruled out. CMV serostatus was the only immune exposure information available for the cohort. Over 15 rarely observed V segments, including chromosome 9 orphons, were excluded from the earlier analysis of several hundred of the donors because counts were too low. In vitro tests confirmed that a few of the cytomegalovirus-associated TCR beta chains recognize cytomegalovirus antigens. Cytomegalovirus status was reported to be diagnosed by the classifier with high specificity and sensitivity in both the original and validation cohorts. Presence/absence analyses assumed roughly uniform sequencing depth across donors, an assumption that may not hold. It was suggested by the authors that the approach could potentially be generalized to other disease states and immunological phenotypes. When HLA alleles, especially DR and DQ, strongly co-occurred, attributing TCR associations to individual alleles was difficult. According to a later analysis, most CMV-associated TCR beta chains appeared to be HLA-restricted, and the HLA associations seemed to be driven largely by CMV exposure. In a later analysis, TCR association rates were found to vary across HLA loci, with the most associated TCRs seen for DRB1 alleles and the fewest for HLA-C alleles. This cohort had only TCR beta chains sequenced, and the lack of alpha or paired-chain data limited which features could be detected.

Receptor amplification or capture employed the immunoSEQ multiplex PCR assay. A mixture of 60 forward primers for TCR Vbeta segments and 13 reverse primers for TCR Jbeta segments was used in the multiplex PCR. The CDR3 region of rearranged TCR beta genes was amplified from genomic DNA by a multiplex PCR assay. On the Illumina HiSeq System, the amplified TCR beta libraries were sequenced as 87-base-pair reads. In the paper's pipeline: A later analysis tallied around 87 million unique TCR beta chains across the roughly 610 repertoires, and about 12 million of those chains were shared by two or more donors. To remove PCR and sequencing errors, raw reads were error-corrected and collapsed into unique sequences using a nearest-neighbor algorithm that merged closely related sequences. CDR3 sequences were aligned to IMGT reference sequences to assign V, D and J gene segments. For a sequence to be retained, a match of at least six nucleotides to both a V gene segment and a J gene segment was required. Rearrangements were classified as productive when the CDR3 lacked stop codons and remained in frame with V and J, and all other rearrangements were classified as non-productive. CDR3 was defined by IMGT convention, running from the second conserved V-encoded cysteine to the conserved J-encoded phenylalanine. The earlier analysis of some 580 of the donors excluded any sequence lacking an unambiguous match to a single V gene segment. In an earlier analysis of several hundred of the donors, V segments were called functional above 56.7% productive rearrangements and were called segregating when the between-donor standard deviation exceeded 5%. To diagnose cytomegalovirus status from the catalog of TCR beta chain sequences, a statistical classification framework was built. In a later analysis, V and J genes were assigned by comparing TCR nucleotide sequences against IMGT/GENE-DB human TR gene sequences. Using the TCRdist pipeline, a later analysis assigned CDR3 sequences along with most-parsimonious VDJ recombination scenarios. In a later analysis, each TCR beta chain was defined by its CDR3 amino acid sequence together with its V-gene family, and reads lacking a unique V-gene family were excluded. In a later analysis, approximately 640 highly shared, low-generation-probability nucleotide sequences were removed to address suspected cross-contamination and a sequencing artifact. For each public chain, a later analysis derived a clonal expansion index from normalized ranks of inferred template counts within each repertoire. In a later analysis, generation probabilities were computed using a VDJ recombination model fitted to out-of-frame rearrangements, and the results were checked against IGoR. In a later analysis, TCR-TCR, TCR-HLA and TCR-CMV co-occurrence was scored with hypergeometric tests, and a repertoire-size bias correction was applied to TCR pairs. A later analysis estimated false discovery rates by permuting HLA or CMV assignments 20 times. In a later analysis, co-occurring TCRs were grouped using DBSCAN, and TCRdist sequence similarity was added for clustering within HLA-allele-positive subsets. For co-occurrence clustering, repertoires with fewer than 30,000 or more than 120,000 public chains were excluded, along with roughly 5 repertoires with anomalous nucleotide sharing. TCRdb holds this immuneACCESS table with in-frame rearrangements only. Some clones are missing; in checked studies, unresolved V genes explain under half, and the rest has no known cause. That table is the source of V, J and clone size, and D and trimming were worked out from the DNA. This sample holds 170,000 or so clones; under 85% were observed only once. Approximately 1.8% of the sample is in the top ten clones.

The receptor comes from a woman between 25 and 40 years old in good health and CMV-seronegative. The chain joins TRBV30 to TRBJ1-4; a stretch of 8 junction bases matches TRBD1. The sequenced sample consisted of PBMCs. CDR3 reads: CAWKTAGGLEKLFF. Here is the DNA: TGTGCCTGGAAAACGGCAGGGGGCCTCGAAAAACTGTTTTTT.